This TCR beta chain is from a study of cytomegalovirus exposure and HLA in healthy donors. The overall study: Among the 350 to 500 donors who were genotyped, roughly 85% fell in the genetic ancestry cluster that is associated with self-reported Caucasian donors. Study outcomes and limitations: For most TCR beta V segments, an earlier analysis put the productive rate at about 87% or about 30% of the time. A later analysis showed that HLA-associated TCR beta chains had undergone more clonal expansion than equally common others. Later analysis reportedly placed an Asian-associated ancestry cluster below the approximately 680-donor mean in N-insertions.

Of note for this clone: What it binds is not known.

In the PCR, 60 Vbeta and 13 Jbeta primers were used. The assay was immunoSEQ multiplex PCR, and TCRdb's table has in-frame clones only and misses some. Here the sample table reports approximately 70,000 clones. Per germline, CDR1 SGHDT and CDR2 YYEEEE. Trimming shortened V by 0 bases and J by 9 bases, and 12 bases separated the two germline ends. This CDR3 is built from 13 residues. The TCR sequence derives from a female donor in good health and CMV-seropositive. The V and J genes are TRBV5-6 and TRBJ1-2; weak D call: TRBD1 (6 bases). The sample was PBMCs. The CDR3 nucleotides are TGTGCCAGCAGCTTGGCTTATGGGGACAGCTACACCTTC. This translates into CASSLAYGDSYTF.